The 20 T cell receptor beta chains given below trace back to one sample, sequenced in a study of molecular identifiers for immune sequencing clone quantification. A single record per CDR3 protein comes from TCRdb applying MiXCR to the PCR reads. Found here are hundreds of thousands of distinct CDR3 sequences, over 20% of them singletons; the top ten hold approximately 0.74%. Sequencing was carried out using naive CD8+ T cells from blood, with Jurkat cell RNA spiked in. Sample subset: FACS-sorted CD8+CD4-CCR7+CD45RA+ naive T cells. These receptors all come from a human donor in good health. Some libraries in this study had Jurkat cell RNA spiked in.

Concerning this clonotype: Being one base from a much bigger clone, this may be a read error. J is TRBJ2-2 and V is TRBV5-3, with unresolved D. TRBV5-3 is sorted into the ORF group, with uncertain function. There are 14 residues in the CDR3. Trimming took 8 bases from V and 6 from J, leaving 17 bases between them. In nucleotides, the CDR3 is TGTGCCAGCGGCTTCGGTCGCGGTCCCGGGGAGCTGTTTTTT. It translates to CASGFGRGPGELFF.

The table lists this clonotype with many counts. This chain connects TRBV5-1 to TRBJ1-1; D unresolved. The V end was cut by 5 bases, the J end by 1 base, with 9 bases between. The CDR3 length is 13 residues. Germline V gene sequence: CDR1 SGHRS, CDR2 YFSETQ. The CDR3 here is CASSPLENTEAFF. The CDR3 DNA follows: TGCGCCAGCAGTCCTCTAGAGAACACTGAAGCTTTCTTT.

At least ten counts were recorded for this clonotype. The rearrangement links TRBV6-6 to TRBJ2-5; no reliable D call. The CDR3 is 14 amino acids. Germline values: CDR1 MNHNY, CDR2 SVGAGI (reference sequence). Trimming stripped 2 bases from V and 0 bases from J, with 7 bases between. The DNA of the CDR3 is TGTGCCAGCAGTTACCCCGGGTACCAAGAGACCCAGTACTTC. This gives the protein CASSYPGYQETQYF.

This clonotype has only a few counts. The CDR3 region is CASSHRRGGQQYF. The CDR3 DNA is TGTGCCAGCAGCCACCGGAGGGGGGGTCAGCAGTACTTC. J is TRBJ2-7 and V is TRBV14; D perhaps matches TRBD2 (7 bases). Deletions cut 3 bases from V and 8 bases from J, with 14 bases between. The germline gives CDR1 SGHDN, CDR2 FVKESK. CDR3 length equals 13 residues.

Details on this clonotype: Likely a read error: the CDR3 ends without its conserved phenylalanine or tryptophan. The chain recombines TRBV7-9 with TRBJ1-2, with D possibly being TRBD1 (5 bases). Germline CDR1 and CDR2: SEHNR and FQNEAQ (reference sequence). CDR3 length: 12 residues. Trimming took 5 bases from V and 6 from J, leaving 10 bases between them. The CDR3 sequence: CASSLPGDGYTS. CDR3 nucleotide sequence: TGTGCCAGCAGCCTCCCGGGGGATGGCTACACCTCC.

At least ten counts were recorded for this clonotype. The V call is TRBV12-3 or TRBV12-4, the J call TRBJ2-6, with a possible D match to TRBD1 (6 bases). Trimming removed 3 bases from V and 2 bases from J, with 8 bases in between. The CDR3 is 15 residues long. For the CDR3, the DNA is TGTGCCAGCAGTTTCTACAGGGCTGGGGCCAACGTCCTGACTTTC. Protein: CASSFYRAGANVLTF.

In the case of this clonotype: Given a much more abundant clone one base away, this may be a read error. This chain connects TRBV29-1 to TRBJ1-1, with D possibly TRBD1 on 6 matching bases. Germline V gives CDR1 SQVTM, CDR2 ANQGSEA. The germline V and J ends were trimmed by 7 bases and 7 bases, with 10 bases remaining between them. This CDR3 has 10 amino acids. CDR3 in amino acids: CSGGAGEAFF. DNA of the CDR3: TGCAGCGGGGGGGCAGGTGAAGCTTTCTTT.

This clonotype was detected ten times or more. This chain connects TRBV18 to TRBJ1-1, with D unresolved. Germline V lookup: CDR1 KGHSH, CDR2 LQKENI. Trimming removed 3 bases from V and 5 bases from J, with 4 bases in between. There are 11 residues in the CDR3. The CDR3: CASSPETEAFF. The CDR3 DNA reads as TGTGCCAGCTCACCGGAAACTGAAGCTTTCTTT. Full variable domain (rest looked up from reference TRBV18 and TRBJ1-1): NAGVMQNPRHLVRRRGQEARLRCSPMKGHSHVYWYRQLPEEGLKFMVYLQKENIIDESGMPKERFSAEFPKEGPSILRIQQVVRGDSAAYFCASSPETEAFFGQGTRLTVV.

This clonotype was recorded many times. V gene TRBV7-2 combines with J gene TRBJ2-3, with D perhaps matching TRBD1 (5 bases). The V gene lost 5 bases and the J gene lost 3 bases, with 15 bases spanning the gap. Germline loops: CDR1 SGHTA, CDR2 FQGNSA. The CDR3 contains 15 residues. The DNA of the CDR3 is TGTGCCAGCAGCCCTTTGGACACCCTTACAGATACGCAGTATTTT. It yields the protein CASSPLDTLTDTQYF.

The J gene is TRBJ2-1, the V gene TRBV29-1, with TRBD2 matching over 7 bases. In germline, CDR1 is SQVTM, CDR2 ANQGSEA. The CDR3 totals 13 residues. Trimming removed 0 bases from V and 7 bases from J; junction bases left unmatched: 3. The CDR3 sequence is CSVEEVAGNEQFF. The DNA of the CDR3 is TGCAGCGTTGAAGAAGTAGCGGGTAATGAGCAGTTCTTC.

This clonotype was found once. A read error is possible here, since a much larger clone lies one base away. V is TRBV30 and J is TRBJ2-3, with no clear D. Trimming shortened V by 8 bases and J by 10 bases, and 16 bases separated the two germline ends. The CDR3 totals 11 residues. Germline CDR1 is GTSNPN and CDR2 is SVGIG (reference sequence). CDR3 protein: CASQLGDSQYF. The CDR3 DNA follows: TGTGCCAGTCAACTCGGTGATTCGCAGTATTTT.

This clonotype was counted only a few times. The rearrangement uses TRBV4-1 and TRBJ2-7; 16 nucleotides match TRBD2. V lost 5 bases, J lost 4 bases, and 5 bases stayed unmatched. The CDR3 loop spans 16 amino acids. CDR1 is MGHRA and CDR2 is YSYEKL in the germline V gene. DNA for the CDR3: TGCGCCAGCAGCGCGGGACTAGCGGGGGGGCCGTACGAGCAGTACTTC. This codes for CASSAGLAGGPYEQYF.

The V gene is TRBV14, the J gene TRBJ2-2; 10 nucleotides align to TRBD1. This CDR3 is built from 17 residues. Germline V CDR1 and CDR2: SGHDN, FVKESK. J was trimmed by 4 bases and V by 1 base; bases with no gene match: 6. The CDR3 loop is CASSQVAGTGVTGELFF. The CDR3 region has the DNA TGTGCCAGCAGCCAAGTGGCAGGGACAGGGGTCACCGGGGAGCTGTTTTTT.

V gene TRBV28 combines with J gene TRBJ2-3; D remains unclear. V was clipped by 3 bases and J by 2 bases, with 6 bases between them. The length of the CDR3 is 13 residues. CDR1 and CDR2 (germline): MDHEN, SYDVKM. The CDR3 bases are TGTGCCAGCAGTTTCAAGCCCACAGATACGCAGTATTTT. This gives the protein CASSFKPTDTQYF.

The rearrangement joins TRBV10-2 to TRBJ2-3; 11 nucleotides agree with TRBD2. CDR1 is WSHSY and CDR2 is SAAADI in the germline V gene. J lost 2 bases, V lost 6 bases, and 4 bases had no gene match. The CDR3 length is 15 residues. This chain's CDR3 is CASSQLAGVTDTQYF. CDR3 nucleotides: TGCGCCAGCAGCCAACTAGCGGGGGTCACAGATACGCAGTATTTT.

This clonotype was detected many times. A read error may produce the germline difference seen at one junction end. The V call is TRBV29-1, the J call TRBJ2-5; TRBD2 is a possible D gene (5 bases). Germline lookup yields CDR1 SQVTM and CDR2 ANQGSEA. The CDR3 extends over 14 amino acids. The CDR3 coding sequence is TGCAGCGTGGAAGGACTCAATGACTTGGAGACCCAGTACTTC. Translating gives CSVEGLNDLETQYF.

The genes are TRBV12-3 or TRBV12-4 and TRBJ2-2; 8 bases line up with TRBD1. This CDR3 has 14 residues. Germline trimming cut 4 bases from V and 10 bases from J; bases unmatched to any gene: 8. CDR3 in DNA: TGTGCCAGCAGTTCGCGGACAGGGCTAGAGGAGCTGTTTTTT. Amino acids: CASSSRTGLEELFF.

This clonotype was detected ten times or more. The rearrangement links TRBV6-2 or TRBV6-3 to TRBJ2-1; TRBD1 aligns across 11 bases. This CDR3 has 14 residues. CDR1 and CDR2 (germline): MNHEY, SVGEGT. V was pared by 10 bases and J by 7 bases, with 9 bases of the junction left unmatched. CDR3 sequence (DNA): TGTGCCACCGCCGGGACAGGGGGTTGGAATGAGCAGTTCTTC. This translates into CATAGTGGWNEQFF.

This clonotype showed up just a few times. The J gene is TRBJ2-7, the V gene TRBV27; the D gene is possibly TRBD1 (5 bases). V lost 5 bases and J 1 base, leaving 15 bases between the germline ends. This CDR3 is built from 15 residues. Looked up from germline, CDR1 is MNHEY and CDR2 is SMNVEV (reference sequence). Written as DNA, the CDR3 is TGTGCCAGCAGTAGCAGAGTACAGGCTTCCTACGAGCAGTACTTC. It specifies CASSSRVQASYEQYF.

This clonotype was recorded a few times. V and J are TRBV6-5 and TRBJ1-1; weak D call: TRBD1 (5 bases). This CDR3 spans 15 amino acids. CDR1 and CDR2 from the germline V gene are MNHEY and SVGAGI. V lost 2 bases, J lost 3 bases, and 13 bases lay in between. The CDR3 region is CASSYTGSGDTEAFF. The CDR3, as DNA: TGTGCCAGCAGTTACACGGGATCGGGGGACACTGAAGCTTTCTTT.